In its sample, the clone carrying this TCR beta chain was seen once. Sequenced by immunoSEQ multiplex PCR; TCRdb stores in-frame clones only, minus some. The sample lists 30,000 to 35,000 clones, around nine tenths seen once, with over 0.055% in the top ten. CD4+ or CD8+ T cells were sorted as naive CD45RA+ or memory CD45RO+. Germline V lookup: CDR1 SNHLY, CDR2 FYNNEI. V shed 6 bases, J shed 9 bases, and the junction held 9 bases outside the gene matches. The CDR3 consists of 14 residues. This record belongs to a study of regulatory dendritic cells for organ transplantation. This TCR was sampled from a human donor in good health. The material sequenced was naive CD4+ T cells from blood. Subset here: CD45RA+ naive T cells. V gene TRBV2 combines with J gene TRBJ2-1, with 9 nucleotides matching TRBD1. This CDR3 is CASSQNRGRGEQFF. The CDR3, as DNA: TGTGCCAGCAGCCAAAACAGGGGGCGAGGTGAGCAGTTCTTC.